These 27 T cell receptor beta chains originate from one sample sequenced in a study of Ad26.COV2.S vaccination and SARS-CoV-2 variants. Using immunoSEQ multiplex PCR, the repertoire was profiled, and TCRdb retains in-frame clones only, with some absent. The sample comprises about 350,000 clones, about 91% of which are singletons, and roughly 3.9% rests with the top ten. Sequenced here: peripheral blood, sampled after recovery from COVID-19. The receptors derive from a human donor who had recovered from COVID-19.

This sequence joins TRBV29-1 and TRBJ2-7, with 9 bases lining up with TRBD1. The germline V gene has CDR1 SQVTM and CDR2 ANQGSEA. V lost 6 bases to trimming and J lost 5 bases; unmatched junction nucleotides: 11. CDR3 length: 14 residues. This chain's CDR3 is CSVQAQGAQDEQYF. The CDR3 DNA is TGCAGCGTCCAAGCACAGGGGGCCCAGGACGAGCAGTACTTC.

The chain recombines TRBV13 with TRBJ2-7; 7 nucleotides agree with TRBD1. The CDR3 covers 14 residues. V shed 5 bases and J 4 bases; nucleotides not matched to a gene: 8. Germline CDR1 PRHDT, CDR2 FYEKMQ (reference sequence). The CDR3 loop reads CASSPRQGQYEQYF. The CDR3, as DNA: TGTGCCAGCAGCCCTCGACAGGGACAGTACGAGCAGTACTTC.

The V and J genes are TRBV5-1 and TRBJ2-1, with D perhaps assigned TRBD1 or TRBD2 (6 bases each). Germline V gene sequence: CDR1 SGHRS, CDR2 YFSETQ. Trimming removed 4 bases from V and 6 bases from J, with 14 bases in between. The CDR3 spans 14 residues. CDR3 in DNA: TGCGCCAGCAGCGGGCTAGGGGGAGGCAATGAGCAGTTCTTC. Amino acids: CASSGLGGGNEQFF.

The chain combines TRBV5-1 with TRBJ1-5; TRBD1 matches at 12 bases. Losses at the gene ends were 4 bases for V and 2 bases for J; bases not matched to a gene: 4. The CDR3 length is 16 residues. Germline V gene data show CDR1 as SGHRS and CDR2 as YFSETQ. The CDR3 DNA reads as TGCGCCAGCAGCATAGGGACAGGGGGCGGCAATCAGCCCCAGCATTTT. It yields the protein CASSIGTGGGNQPQHF.

The CDR3 nucleotides read TGTGCCATCAGCGGGACTAGCGGTTATAGCACAGATACGCAGTATTTT. Its translation is CAISGTSGYSTDTQYF. This sequence joins TRBV10-3 and TRBJ2-3; 11 positions match TRBD2. The CDR3 sequence is 16 residues long. J lost 0 bases, V lost 6 bases, and 5 bases had no gene match. Germline values: CDR1 ENHRY, CDR2 SYGVKD.

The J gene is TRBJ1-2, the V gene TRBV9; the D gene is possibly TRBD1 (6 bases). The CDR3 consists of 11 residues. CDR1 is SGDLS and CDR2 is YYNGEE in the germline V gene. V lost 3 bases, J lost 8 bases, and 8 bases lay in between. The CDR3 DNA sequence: TGTGCCAGCAGCGGGACAGAGGGCTACACCTTC. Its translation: CASSGTEGYTF.

The CDR3 loop is CASSRGPGGSYEQYF. The CDR3 DNA follows: TGTGCCAGCAGCCGAGGCCCAGGGGGCTCCTACGAGCAGTACTTC. This chain links TRBV5-5 with TRBJ2-7; 7 bases map to TRBD1. The CDR3 is 15 residues long. Germline CDR1 reads SGHKS; CDR2 reads YYEKEE (reference sequence). The V segment lost 4 bases and the J segment 0 bases; nucleotides outside the gene matches: 7.

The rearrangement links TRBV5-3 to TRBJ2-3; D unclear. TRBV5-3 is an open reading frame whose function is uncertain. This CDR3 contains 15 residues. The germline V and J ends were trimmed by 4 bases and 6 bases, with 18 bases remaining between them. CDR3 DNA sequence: TGTGCCAGAAGCCAGAATTGTCTCCGAAGCGATACGCAGTATTTT. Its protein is CARSQNCLRSDTQYF.

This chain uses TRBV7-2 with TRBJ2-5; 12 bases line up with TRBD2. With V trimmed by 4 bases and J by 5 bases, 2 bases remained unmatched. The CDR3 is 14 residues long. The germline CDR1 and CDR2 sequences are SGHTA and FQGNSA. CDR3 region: CASSWTSGVETQYF. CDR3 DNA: TGTGCCAGCAGCTGGACTAGCGGGGTCGAGACCCAGTACTTC.

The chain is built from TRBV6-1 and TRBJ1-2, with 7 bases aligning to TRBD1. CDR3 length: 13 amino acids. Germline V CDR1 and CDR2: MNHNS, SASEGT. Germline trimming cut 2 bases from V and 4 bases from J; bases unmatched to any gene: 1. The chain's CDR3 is CASSENRGYGYTF. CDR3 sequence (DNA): TGTGCCAGCAGTGAAAACAGGGGCTATGGCTACACCTTC.

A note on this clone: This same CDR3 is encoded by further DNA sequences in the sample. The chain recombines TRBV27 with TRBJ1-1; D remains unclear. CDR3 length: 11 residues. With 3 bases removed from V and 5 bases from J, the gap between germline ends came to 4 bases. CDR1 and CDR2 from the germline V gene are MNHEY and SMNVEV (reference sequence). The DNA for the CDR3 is TGTGCCAGCAGTTTCGGGACTGAAGCTTTCTTT. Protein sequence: CASSFGTEAFF.

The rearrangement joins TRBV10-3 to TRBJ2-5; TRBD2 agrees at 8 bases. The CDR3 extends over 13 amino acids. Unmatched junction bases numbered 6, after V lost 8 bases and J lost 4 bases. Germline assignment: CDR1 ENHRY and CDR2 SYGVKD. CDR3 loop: CAIGLREGETQYF. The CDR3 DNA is TGTGCCATCGGTCTCCGGGAGGGAGAGACCCAGTACTTC.

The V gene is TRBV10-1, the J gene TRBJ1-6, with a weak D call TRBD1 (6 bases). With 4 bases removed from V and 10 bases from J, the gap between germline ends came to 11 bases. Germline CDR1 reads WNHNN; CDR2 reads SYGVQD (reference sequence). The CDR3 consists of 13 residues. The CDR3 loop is CASSAQGVSPLHF. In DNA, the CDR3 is TGCGCCAGCAGTGCACAGGGTGTCTCACCCCTCCACTTT.

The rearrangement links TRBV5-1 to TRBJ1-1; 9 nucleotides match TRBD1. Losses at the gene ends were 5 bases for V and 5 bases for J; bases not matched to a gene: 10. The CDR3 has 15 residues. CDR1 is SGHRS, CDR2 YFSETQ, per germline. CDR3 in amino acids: CASSYLQGARTEAFF. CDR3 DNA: TGCGCCAGCAGTTATCTACAGGGGGCGAGGACTGAAGCTTTCTTT.

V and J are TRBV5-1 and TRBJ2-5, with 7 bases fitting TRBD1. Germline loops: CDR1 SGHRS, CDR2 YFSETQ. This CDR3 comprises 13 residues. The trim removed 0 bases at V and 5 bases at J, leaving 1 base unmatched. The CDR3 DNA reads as TGCGCCAGCAGCTTGGTCAGGGGGGAGACCCAGTACTTC. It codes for CASSLVRGETQYF.

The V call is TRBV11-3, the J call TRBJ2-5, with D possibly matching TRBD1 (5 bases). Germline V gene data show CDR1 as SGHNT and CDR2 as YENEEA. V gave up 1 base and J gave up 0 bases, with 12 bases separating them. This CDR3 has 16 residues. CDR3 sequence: CASSLVQAEYQETQYF. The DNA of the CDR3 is TGTGCCAGCAGCTTAGTACAGGCAGAATACCAAGAGACCCAGTACTTC.

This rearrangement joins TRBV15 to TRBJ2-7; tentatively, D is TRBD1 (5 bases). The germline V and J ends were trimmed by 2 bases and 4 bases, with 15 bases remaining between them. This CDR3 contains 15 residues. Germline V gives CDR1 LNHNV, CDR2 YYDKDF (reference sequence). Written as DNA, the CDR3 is TGTGCCACCAGCAGACCAAGCCAGGGCAAGTACGAGCAGTACTTC. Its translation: CATSRPSQGKYEQYF.

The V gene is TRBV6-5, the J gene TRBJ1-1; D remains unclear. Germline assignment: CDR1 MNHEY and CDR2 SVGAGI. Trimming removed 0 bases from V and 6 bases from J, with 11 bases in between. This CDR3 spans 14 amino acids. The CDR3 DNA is TGTGCCAGCAGTTACTCCCACGGCACAGCTGAAGCTTTCTTT. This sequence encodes CASSYSHGTAEAFF.

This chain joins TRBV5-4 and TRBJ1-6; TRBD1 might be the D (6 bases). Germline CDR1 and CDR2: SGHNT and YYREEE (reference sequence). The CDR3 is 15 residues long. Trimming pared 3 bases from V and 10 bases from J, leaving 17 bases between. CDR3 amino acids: CASSSTWGGGSPLHF. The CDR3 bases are TGTGCCAGCAGCTCGACGTGGGGGGGCGGCTCACCCCTCCACTTT.

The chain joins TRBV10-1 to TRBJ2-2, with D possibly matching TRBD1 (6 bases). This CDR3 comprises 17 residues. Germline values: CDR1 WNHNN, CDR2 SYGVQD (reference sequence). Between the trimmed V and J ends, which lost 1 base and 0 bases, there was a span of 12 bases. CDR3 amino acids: CASSELFTGTNTGELFF. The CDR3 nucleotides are TGCGCCAGCAGTGAGTTGTTTACAGGGACGAACACCGGGGAGCTGTTTTTT.

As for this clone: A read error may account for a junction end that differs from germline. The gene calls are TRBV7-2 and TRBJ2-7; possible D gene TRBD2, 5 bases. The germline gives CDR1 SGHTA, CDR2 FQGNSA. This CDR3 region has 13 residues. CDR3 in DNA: TGTGCCAGCGGCTTCGCGACGGGATACGAGCAGTACTTC. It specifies CASGFATGYEQYF.

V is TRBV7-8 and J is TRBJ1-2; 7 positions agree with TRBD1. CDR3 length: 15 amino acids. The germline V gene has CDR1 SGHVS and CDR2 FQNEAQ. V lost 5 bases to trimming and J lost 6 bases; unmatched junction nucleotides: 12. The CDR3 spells CASSLTGFNRDGYTF. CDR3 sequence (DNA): TGTGCCAGCAGCCTGACAGGGTTCAATAGGGATGGCTACACCTTC.

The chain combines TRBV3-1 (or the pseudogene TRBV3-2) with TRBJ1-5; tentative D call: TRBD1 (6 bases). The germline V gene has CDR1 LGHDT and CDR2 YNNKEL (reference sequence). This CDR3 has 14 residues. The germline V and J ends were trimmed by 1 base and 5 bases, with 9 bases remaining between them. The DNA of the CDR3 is TGTGCCAGCAGCCAAGCAGGGGTCTATCAGCCCCAGCATTTT. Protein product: CASSQAGVYQPQHF.

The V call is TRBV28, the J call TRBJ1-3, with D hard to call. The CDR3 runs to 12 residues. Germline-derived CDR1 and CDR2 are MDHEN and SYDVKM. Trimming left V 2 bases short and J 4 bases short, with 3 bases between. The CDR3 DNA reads TGTGCCAGCAGTTTAGAGGGAAACACCATATATTTT. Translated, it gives CASSLEGNTIYF.

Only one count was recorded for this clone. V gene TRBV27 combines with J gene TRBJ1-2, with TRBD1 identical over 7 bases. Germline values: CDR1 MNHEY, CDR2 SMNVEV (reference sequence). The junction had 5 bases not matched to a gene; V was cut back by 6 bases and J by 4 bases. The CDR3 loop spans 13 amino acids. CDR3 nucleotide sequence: TGTGCCAGCAGCGGGGGACAGACCTATGGCTACACCTTC. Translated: CASSGGQTYGYTF.

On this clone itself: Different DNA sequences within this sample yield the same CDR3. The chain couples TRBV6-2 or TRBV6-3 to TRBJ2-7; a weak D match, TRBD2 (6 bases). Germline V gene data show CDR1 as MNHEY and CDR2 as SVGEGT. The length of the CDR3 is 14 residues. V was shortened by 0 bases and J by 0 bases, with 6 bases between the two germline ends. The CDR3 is CASSYSGGSYEQYF. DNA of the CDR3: TGTGCCAGCAGTTACTCGGGGGGCTCCTACGAGCAGTACTTC.

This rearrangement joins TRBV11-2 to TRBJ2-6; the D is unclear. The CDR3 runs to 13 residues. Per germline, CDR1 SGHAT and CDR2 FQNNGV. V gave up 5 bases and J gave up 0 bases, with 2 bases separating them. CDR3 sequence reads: CASSPSGANVLTF. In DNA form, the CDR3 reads TGTGCCAGCAGCCCCTCTGGGGCCAACGTCCTGACTTTC.